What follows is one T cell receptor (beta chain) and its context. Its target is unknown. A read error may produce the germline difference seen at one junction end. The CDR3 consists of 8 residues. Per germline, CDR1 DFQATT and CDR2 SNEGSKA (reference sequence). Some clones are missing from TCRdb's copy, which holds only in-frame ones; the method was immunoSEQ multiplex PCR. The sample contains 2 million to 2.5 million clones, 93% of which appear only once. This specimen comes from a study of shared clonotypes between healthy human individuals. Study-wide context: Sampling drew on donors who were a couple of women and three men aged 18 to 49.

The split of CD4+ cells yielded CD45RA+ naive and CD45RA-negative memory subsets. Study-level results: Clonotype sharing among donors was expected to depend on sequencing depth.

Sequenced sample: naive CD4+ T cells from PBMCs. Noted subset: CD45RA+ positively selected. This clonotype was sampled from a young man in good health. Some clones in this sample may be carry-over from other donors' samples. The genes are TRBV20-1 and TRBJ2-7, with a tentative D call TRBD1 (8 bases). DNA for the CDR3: TGCAGTGAGCGGGACAGGTTCTTC. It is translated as CSERDRFF.